A selection of T cell receptor beta chains follows, all from one sample in a study of Graves' ophthalmopathy and Graves' hyperthyroidism. MiXCR, run by TCRdb on the multiplex PCR reads, gives a single entry per CDR3 protein. The sample carries about 1.2 million distinct CDR3 sequences, roughly two fifths recorded once. The sequenced material came from peripheral blood or thyroid tissue (not recorded which). All receptors derive from an adult man with Graves' hyperthyroidism. The CDR3 runs from the conserved cysteine through the conserved F or W. The order of the fields is J gene, V gene, CDR3 protein.

j_call: TRBJ1-2
v_call: TRBV3-1
cdr3_aa: CASSRGHFGGYTF

j_call: TRBJ2-7
v_call: TRBV7-2
cdr3_aa: CASSSGRISGVHEQYF

j_call: TRBJ2-2
v_call: TRBV6-6
cdr3_aa: CASSYSLENTGELFF

j_call: TRBJ2-1
v_call: TRBV15
cdr3_aa: CATSRESVGKAYNEQFF

j_call: TRBJ1-6
v_call: TRBV6-5
cdr3_aa: CASSDDRSPLHF

j_call: TRBJ1-1
v_call: TRBV6-5
cdr3_aa: CASKPTPFEAFF

j_call: TRBJ1-5
v_call: TRBV2
cdr3_aa: CASSEGTGRGQPQHF

j_call: TRBJ2-7
v_call: TRBV10-3
cdr3_aa: CAIRSTQGF

j_call: TRBJ2-2
v_call: TRBV15
cdr3_aa: CATSRVWQGFTGELFF

j_call: TRBJ1-1
v_call: TRBV12-3/TRBV12-4
cdr3_aa: CASSLDPEEAFF

j_call: TRBJ1-2
v_call: TRBV2
cdr3_aa: CAPDDRLGPYGYTF

j_call: TRBJ1-6
v_call: TRBV4-1
cdr3_aa: CASSQPTDRVGSPLHF

j_call: TRBJ1-2
v_call: TRBV29-1
cdr3_aa: CSVEKGQLVGYTF

j_call: TRBJ2-7
v_call: TRBV13
cdr3_aa: CASSQGTAHKQYF

j_call: TRBJ2-5
v_call: TRBV29-1
cdr3_aa: CSGRQGKETQYF

j_call: TRBJ1-2
v_call: TRBV2
cdr3_aa: CASTGQGSFGYTF

j_call: TRBJ2-7
v_call: TRBV15
cdr3_aa: CATERDRVAEQYF

j_call: TRBJ1-1
v_call: TRBV19
cdr3_aa: CASSIEVRNTEAFF

j_call: TRBJ1-5
v_call: TRBV24-1
cdr3_aa: CATSDSGRSSNQHQHF

j_call: TRBJ2-5
v_call: TRBV9
cdr3_aa: CASSLGRSKGAGGYQETQYF

j_call: TRBJ1-3
v_call: TRBV25-1
cdr3_aa: CASIITGGSGNTIYF

j_call: TRBJ1-4
v_call: TRBV7-8
cdr3_aa: CAAGQDDEKLFF

j_call: TRBJ2-2
v_call: TRBV11-2
cdr3_aa: CASSPLVRNTGELFF